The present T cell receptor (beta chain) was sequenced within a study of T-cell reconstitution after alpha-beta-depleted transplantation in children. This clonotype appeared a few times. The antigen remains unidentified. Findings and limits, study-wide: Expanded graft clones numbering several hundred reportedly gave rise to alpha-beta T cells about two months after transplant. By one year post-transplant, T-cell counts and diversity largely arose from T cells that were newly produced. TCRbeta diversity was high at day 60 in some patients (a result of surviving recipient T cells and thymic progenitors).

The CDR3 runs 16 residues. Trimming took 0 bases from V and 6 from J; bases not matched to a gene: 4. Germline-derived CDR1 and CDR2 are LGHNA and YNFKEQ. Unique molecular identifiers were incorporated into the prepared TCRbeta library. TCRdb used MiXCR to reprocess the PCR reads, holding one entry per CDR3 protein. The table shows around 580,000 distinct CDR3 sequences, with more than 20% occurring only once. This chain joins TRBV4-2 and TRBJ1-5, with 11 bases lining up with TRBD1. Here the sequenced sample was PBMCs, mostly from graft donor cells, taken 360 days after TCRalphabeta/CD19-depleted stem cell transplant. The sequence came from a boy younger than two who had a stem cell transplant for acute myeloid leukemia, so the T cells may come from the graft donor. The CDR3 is CASSQDGTGGAQPQHF. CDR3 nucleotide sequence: TGTGCCAGCAGCCAAGACGGGACAGGGGGAGCTCAGCCCCAGCATTTT.